This T cell receptor (beta chain) was found in a study of T cells after yellow fever vaccination. Turning to the study itself: Where fractions had low cell numbers, libraries were prepared from them with the SMART-Seq v4 Ultra Low Input RNA kit.

TCRdb itself ran the 5' RACE reads through MiXCR, one entry per CDR3 protein. The profile shows some 16,000 distinct CDR3 sequences, 4% of them singletons. At least ten counts were recorded for this clonotype. Study-wide results and limits: Booster samples showed a return of most primary-vaccination clones (about 96% CD4, around 85% CD8). Highly abundant clonotypes carried over from the bulk population could end up in FACS-sorted repertoires as contaminants.

Looked up from germline, CDR1 is MGHDK and CDR2 is SYGVNS. Trimming pared 2 bases from V and 8 bases from J, leaving 13 bases between. The CDR3 sequence is 15 residues long. The sequence came from a young man who received the YFV17D yellow fever vaccine. Material: PBMCs, either bulk or a sorted T-cell subset (CD4+, CD8+, memory, or dextramer-sorted; not recorded which), obtained 15 days after the yellow fever booster vaccination. V gene TRBV25-1 combines with J gene TRBJ1-6; no clear D. The chain's CDR3 is CASSESHWDYSPLHF. The DNA for the CDR3 is TGTGCCAGCAGTGAAAGCCACTGGGATTATTCACCCCTCCACTTT. Drawing the rest from reference TRBV25-1 and TRBJ1-6, the complete variable domain is EADIYQTPRYLVIGTGKKITLECSQTMGHDKMYWYQQDPGMELHLIHYSYGVNSTEKGDLSSESTVSRIRTEHFPLTLESARPSHTSQYLCASSESHWDYSPLHFGNGTRLTVT.